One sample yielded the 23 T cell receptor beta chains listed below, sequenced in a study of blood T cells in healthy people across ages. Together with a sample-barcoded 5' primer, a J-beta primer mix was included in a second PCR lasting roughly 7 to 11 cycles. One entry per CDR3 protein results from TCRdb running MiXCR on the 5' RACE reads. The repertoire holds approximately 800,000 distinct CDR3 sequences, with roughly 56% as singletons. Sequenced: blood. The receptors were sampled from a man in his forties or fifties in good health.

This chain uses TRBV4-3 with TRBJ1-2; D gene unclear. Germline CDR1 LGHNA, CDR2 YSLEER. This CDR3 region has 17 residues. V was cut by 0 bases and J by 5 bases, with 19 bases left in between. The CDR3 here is CASSQEVVGRTKYGYTF. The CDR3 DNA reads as TGCGCCAGCAGCCAAGAGGTTGTAGGACGGACGAAATATGGCTACACCTTC.

The CDR3 nucleotides read TGTGCCAGCAGCCAATCGAGGCAGGGTAGAGGCTACACCTTC. Translated: CASSQSRQGRGYTF. The genes are TRBV16 and TRBJ1-2, with a weak D call TRBD1 (5 bases). This CDR3 region has 14 residues. The germline V gene encodes CDR1 KGHSY and CDR2 FQNENV. The V end lost 0 bases, the J end lost 8 bases, and 13 bases lay between the germline ends.

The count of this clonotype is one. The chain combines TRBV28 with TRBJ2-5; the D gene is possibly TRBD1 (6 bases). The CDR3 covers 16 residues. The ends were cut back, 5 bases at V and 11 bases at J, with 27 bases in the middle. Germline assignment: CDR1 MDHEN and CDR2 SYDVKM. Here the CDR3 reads CASSTLTGTPGREQYF. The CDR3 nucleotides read TGTGCCAGCAGTACGCTAACCGGGACACCGGGGCGTGAGCAGTACTTC. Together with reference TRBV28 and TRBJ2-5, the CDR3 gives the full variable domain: DVKVTQSSRYLVKRTGEKVFLECVQDMDHENMFWYRQDPGLGLRLIYFSYDVKMKEKGDIPEGYSVSREKKERFSLILESASTNQTSMYLCASSTLTGTPGREQYFGPGTRLLVL.

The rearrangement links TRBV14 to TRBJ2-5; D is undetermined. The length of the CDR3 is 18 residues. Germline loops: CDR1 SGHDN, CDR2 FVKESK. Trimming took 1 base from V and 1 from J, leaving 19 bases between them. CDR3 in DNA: TGTGCCAGCAGCCAAGCCGGTGGGCGGTCAAATTTCCAAGAGACCCAGTACTTC. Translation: CASSQAGGRSNFQETQYF.

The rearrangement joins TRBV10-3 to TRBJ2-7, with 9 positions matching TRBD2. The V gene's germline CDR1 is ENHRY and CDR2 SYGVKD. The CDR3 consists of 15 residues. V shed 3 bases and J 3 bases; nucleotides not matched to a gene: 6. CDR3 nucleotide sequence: TGTGCCATCAGTGACGGCGCTAGCGGGAACTACGAGCAGTACTTC. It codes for CAISDGASGNYEQYF.

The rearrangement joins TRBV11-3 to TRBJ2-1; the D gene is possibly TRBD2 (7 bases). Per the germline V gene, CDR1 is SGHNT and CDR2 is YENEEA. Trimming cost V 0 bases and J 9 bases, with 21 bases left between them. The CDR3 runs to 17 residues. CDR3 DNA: TGTGCCAGCAGCTTAGATTGGGGGGGCCGCGAGATGGGTGAGCAGTTCTTC. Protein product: CASSLDWGGREMGEQFF.

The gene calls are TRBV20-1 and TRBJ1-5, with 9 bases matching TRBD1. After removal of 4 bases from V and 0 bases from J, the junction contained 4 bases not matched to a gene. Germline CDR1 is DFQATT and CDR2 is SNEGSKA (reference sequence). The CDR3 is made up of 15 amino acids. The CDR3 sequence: CSAIDRGYSNQPQHF. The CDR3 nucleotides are TGCAGTGCTATAGACAGGGGGTATAGCAATCAGCCCCAGCATTTT.

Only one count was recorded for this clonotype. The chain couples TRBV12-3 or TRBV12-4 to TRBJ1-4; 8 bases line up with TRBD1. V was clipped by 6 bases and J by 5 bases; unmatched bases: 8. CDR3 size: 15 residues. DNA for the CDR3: TGTGCCAGCAGACAACAGGGGGGCCGCAATGAAAAACTGTTTTTT. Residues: CASRQQGGRNEKLFF.

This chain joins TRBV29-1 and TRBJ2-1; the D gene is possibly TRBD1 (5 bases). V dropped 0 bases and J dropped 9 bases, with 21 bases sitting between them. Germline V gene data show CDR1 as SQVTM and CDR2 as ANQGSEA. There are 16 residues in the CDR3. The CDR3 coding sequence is TGCAGCGTTGAAGAATCGGGCGTTGTGGGGCCGGGTGAGCAGTTCTTC. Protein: CSVEESGVVGPGEQFF.

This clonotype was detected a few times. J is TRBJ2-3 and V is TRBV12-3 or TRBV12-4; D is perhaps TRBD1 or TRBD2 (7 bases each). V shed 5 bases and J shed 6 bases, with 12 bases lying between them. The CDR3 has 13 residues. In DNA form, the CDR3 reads TGTGCCAGCAGTCCAGGGGGGGTCGATACGCAGTATTTT. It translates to CASSPGGVDTQYF.

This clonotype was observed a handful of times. The CDR3 region is CASSPGTGRTDTQYF. The DNA for the CDR3 is TGTGCCAGCAGCCCGGGGACAGGGCGCACAGATACGCAGTATTTT. V gene TRBV7-2 combines with J gene TRBJ2-3; 9 nucleotides line up with TRBD1. CDR1 SGHTA and CDR2 FQGNSA come from the germline V gene. V dropped 5 bases and J dropped 1; count of bases not matched to a gene: 4. The CDR3 consists of 15 residues. The full variable domain, completed using reference TRBV7-2 and TRBJ2-3, is GAGVSQSPSNKVTEKGKDVELRCDPISGHTALYWYRQSLGQGLEFLIYFQGNSAPDKSGLPSDRFSAERTGGSVSTLTIQRTQQEDSAVYLCASSPGTGRTDTQYFGPGTRLTVL.

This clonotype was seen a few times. CDR3 coding DNA: TGTGCCAGCTCACCAGATTCCAGCTTAGCCAAAAACATTCAGTACTTC. It yields the protein CASSPDSSLAKNIQYF. This chain joins TRBV18 and TRBJ2-4; D gene unclear. Trimming took off 2 bases at V and 0 bases at J, with 11 bases between the two ends. CDR3 length: 16 residues. Germline CDR1 reads KGHSH; CDR2 reads LQKENI.

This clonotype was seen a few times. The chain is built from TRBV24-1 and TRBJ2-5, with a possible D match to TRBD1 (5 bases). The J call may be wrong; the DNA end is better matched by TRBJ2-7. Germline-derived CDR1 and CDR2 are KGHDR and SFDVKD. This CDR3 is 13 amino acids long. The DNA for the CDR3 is TGTGCCACCAGAGACAACCAGGGCTACGAGCAGTACTTC. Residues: CATRDNQGYEQYF.

CDR3 sequence: CASSFASGRAWETQYF. The DNA for the CDR3 is TGCGCCAGCAGCTTTGCAAGCGGGAGGGCCTGGGAGACCCAGTACTTC. The chain carries TRBV5-1 and TRBJ2-5; 10 positions match TRBD2. CDR3 length equals 16 residues. After removal of 2 bases from V and 5 bases from J, the junction contained 9 bases not matched to a gene. Germline CDR1 SGHRS, CDR2 YFSETQ. The variable domain in full, completed from reference TRBV5-1 and TRBJ2-5, reads KAGVTQTPRYLIKTRGQQVTLSCSPISGHRSVSWYQQTPGQGLQFLFEYFSETQRNKGNFPGRFSGRQFSNSRSEMNVSTLELGDSALYLCASSFASGRAWETQYFGPGTRLLVL.

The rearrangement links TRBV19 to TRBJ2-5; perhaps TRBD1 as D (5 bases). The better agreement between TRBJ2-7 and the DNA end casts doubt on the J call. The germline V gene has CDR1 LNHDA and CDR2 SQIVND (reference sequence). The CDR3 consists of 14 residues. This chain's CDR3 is CASSISRDSGEQYF. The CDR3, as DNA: TGTGCCAGTAGTATTTCCAGGGATTCAGGCGAGCAGTACTTC.

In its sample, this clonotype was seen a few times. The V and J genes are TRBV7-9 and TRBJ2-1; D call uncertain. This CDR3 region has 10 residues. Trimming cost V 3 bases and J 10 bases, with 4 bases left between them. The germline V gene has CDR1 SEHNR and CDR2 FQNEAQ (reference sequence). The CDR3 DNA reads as TGTGCCAGCAGCTTCCAGGAGCAGTTCTTC. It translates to CASSFQEQFF.

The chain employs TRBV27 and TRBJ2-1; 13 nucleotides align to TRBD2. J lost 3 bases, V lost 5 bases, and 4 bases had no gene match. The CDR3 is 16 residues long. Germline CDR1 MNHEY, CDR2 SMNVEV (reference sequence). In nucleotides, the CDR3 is TGTGCCAGCAGTCTAGGGACTAGCGGGAACTACAATGAGCAGTTCTTC. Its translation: CASSLGTSGNYNEQFF.

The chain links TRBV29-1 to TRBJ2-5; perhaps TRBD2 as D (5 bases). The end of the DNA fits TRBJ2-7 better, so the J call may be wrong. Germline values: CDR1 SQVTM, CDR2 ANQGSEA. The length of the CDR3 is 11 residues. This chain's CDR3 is CSVGGPAEQYF. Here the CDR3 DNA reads TGCAGCGTTGGAGGGCCAGCCGAGCAGTACTTC.

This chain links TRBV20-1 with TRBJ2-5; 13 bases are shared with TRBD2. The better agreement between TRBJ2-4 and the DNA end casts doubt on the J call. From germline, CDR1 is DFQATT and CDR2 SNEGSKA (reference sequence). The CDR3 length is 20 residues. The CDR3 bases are TGCAGTGCTAGAGGTTCCCCGGGACTAGCGGGAAACATAGCCAAAAACATTCAGTACTTC. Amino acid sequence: CSARGSPGLAGNIAKNIQYF.

The CDR3 sequence is CASSQDPGRSGGYTF. The DNA for the CDR3 is TGTGCCAGCAGCCAAGATCCCGGCAGGTCGGGTGGCTACACCTTC. The chain combines TRBV3-1 with TRBJ1-2; no firm D call. CDR3 length equals 15 residues. V lost 0 bases to trimming and J lost 7 bases, with 15 bases between them. CDR1 is LGHDT, CDR2 YNNKEL, per germline (reference sequence).

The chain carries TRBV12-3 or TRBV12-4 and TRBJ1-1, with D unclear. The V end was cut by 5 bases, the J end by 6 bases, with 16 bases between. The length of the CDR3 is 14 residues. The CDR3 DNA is TGTGCCAGCAGTCCTTTGCCGGGTTTGGCTGAAGCTTTCTTT. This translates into CASSPLPGLAEAFF.

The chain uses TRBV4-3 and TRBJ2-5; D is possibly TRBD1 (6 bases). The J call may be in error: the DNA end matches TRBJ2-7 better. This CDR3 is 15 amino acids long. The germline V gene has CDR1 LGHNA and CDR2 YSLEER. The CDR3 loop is CASSQDQGRWYEQYF. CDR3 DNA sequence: TGCGCCAGCAGCCAAGATCAGGGGCGCTGGTACGAGCAGTACTTC.

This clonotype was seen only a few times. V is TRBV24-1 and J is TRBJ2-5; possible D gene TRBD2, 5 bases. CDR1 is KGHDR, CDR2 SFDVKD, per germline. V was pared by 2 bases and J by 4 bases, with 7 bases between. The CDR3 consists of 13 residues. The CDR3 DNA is TGTGCCACCAGTGATTGGCGGGTAGAGACCCAGTACTTC. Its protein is CATSDWRVETQYF.